A single sample gave rise to the 7 T cell receptor beta chains below, sequenced in a study of cytomegalovirus exposure and HLA in healthy donors. The PCR had 60 Vbeta and 13 Jbeta primers. The method was immunoSEQ multiplex PCR; TCRdb's version includes in-frame clones alone and lacks a portion of them. The sample has 95,000 to 100,000 clones, 60% to 85% seen once. Input material: PBMCs. The receptors derive from a man aged 50-60 years in good health and CMV-seronegative.

This chain links TRBV7-9 with TRBJ2-3, with TRBD2 as a possible D gene (6 bases). CDR3 size: 16 residues. Between the trimmed V and J ends, which lost 5 bases and 2 bases, there was a span of 17 bases. Per the germline V gene, CDR1 is SEHNR and CDR2 is FQNEAQ (reference sequence). This CDR3 reads CASSHSGQGPTDTQYF. The CDR3 coding sequence is TGTGCCAGCAGCCACAGCGGGCAGGGCCCCACAGATACGCAGTATTTT.

This sequence joins TRBV28 and TRBJ1-1; D not resolved. This CDR3 contains 15 residues. Germline V gives CDR1 MDHEN, CDR2 SYDVKM. The V gene lost 1 base and the J gene lost 0 bases, with 9 bases spanning the gap. DNA of the CDR3: TGTGCCAGCAGTTTATATGGTAACATGAACACTGAAGCTTTCTTT. Translated: CASSLYGNMNTEAFF.

The V gene is TRBV4-3, the J gene TRBJ2-3; no firm D call. With 0 bases removed from V and 2 bases from J, the gap between germline ends came to 6 bases. The CDR3 has 14 residues. Looked up from germline, CDR1 is LGHNA and CDR2 is YSLEER. The CDR3 nucleotides read TGCGCCAGCAGCCAAGACCCCAACACAGATACGCAGTATTTT. This gives the protein CASSQDPNTDTQYF.

The J gene is TRBJ2-1, the V gene TRBV4-1; TRBD2 agrees at 12 bases. This CDR3 is built from 18 residues. The germline gives CDR1 MGHRA, CDR2 YSYEKL. V trimming: 1 base; J trimming: 7 bases; junction bases outside the gene matches: 11. DNA of the CDR3: TGCGCCAGCAGCCAAGGGAGTCTAGCGGGAGGGCGGCGGAATGAGCAGTTCTTC. This translates into CASSQGSLAGGRRNEQFF.

This clone was counted between two and nine times. The CDR3: CASSLSGSSSYEQYF. CDR3 nucleotide sequence: TGTGCCAGCAGCTTATCCGGGTCAAGCTCCTACGAGCAGTACTTC. The chain links TRBV7-9 to TRBJ2-7; D not certain. The germline V gene encodes CDR1 SEHNR and CDR2 FQNEAQ (reference sequence). The CDR3 contains 15 residues. Between the trimmed V and J ends, which lost 2 bases and 0 bases, there was a span of 11 bases.

V gene TRBV4-1 combines with J gene TRBJ2-1; 11 nucleotides align to TRBD2. The junction had 2 bases not matched to a gene; V was cut back by 4 bases and J by 0 bases. Per germline, CDR1 MGHRA and CDR2 YSYEKL. This CDR3 has 16 residues. CDR3 sequence: CASSPTSGSSYNEQFF. CDR3 nucleotides: TGCGCCAGCAGCCCCACTAGCGGGAGCTCCTACAATGAGCAGTTCTTC.

The rearrangement links TRBV9 to TRBJ2-2; 7 bases are a match to TRBD1. The CDR3 is 14 amino acids. Trimming took 4 bases from V and 4 from J; bases not matched to a gene: 4. Germline CDR1 is SGDLS and CDR2 is YYNGEE. The CDR3 is CASSLDRATGELFF. The DNA of the CDR3 is TGTGCCAGCAGCTTAGACAGGGCCACCGGGGAGCTGTTTTTT.